The source of this T cell receptor beta chain is a study of shared clonotypes between healthy human individuals. Looking at the study overall: Samples came from two female and a few male donors aged 18 to 49.

Study-wide results and caveats: What naive subsets generally showed was a larger estimated richness than memory subsets showed. Only blood underwent sampling, and tissue repertoires likely differ. Relative to clonotypes present in all four donors, those not shared had lower generation probabilities.

CD45RO-negative CD8 cells positively selected for CCR7 made up the naive population, which excluded terminally differentiated effector memory CD45RA+ cells. In regard to this clone: What it recognizes is unknown.

This table comes from immunoSEQ multiplex PCR, and its TCRdb copy is limited to in-frame clones, with some not included. The sample yields roughly 2.1 million clones, more than 85% seen once. V gave up 6 bases and J gave up 2 bases, with 17 bases separating them. CDR3 length equals 16 residues. The V gene's germline CDR1 is SNHLY and CDR2 FYNNEI. V gene TRBV2 combines with J gene TRBJ1-5, with D hard to call. The TCR sequence derives from a man younger than 35 in good health. Some clones in this sample may be carry-over from other donors' samples. Specimen: naive CD8+ T cells from PBMCs. CDR3 loop: CASRPSSAWGNQPQHF. The DNA for the CDR3 is TGTGCCAGCAGGCCCAGCTCGGCCTGGGGCAATCAGCCCCAGCATTTT.